What follows is one T cell receptor beta chain and its context. It has no known antigen specificity. No base quality values were provided; no much bigger clone lies one nucleotide off. Separate from the approximately 700-subject first cohort, the validation cohort of roughly 120 subjects was the group to which the donors belonged. Library preparation employed the immunoSEQ multiplex PCR assay. The study's processing was this. To diagnose cytomegalovirus status from the catalog of TCR beta chain sequences, a statistical classification framework was built. TCRdb took this table from immuneACCESS and kept in-frame rearrangements with V and J called. Such tables lack part of the clones; where checked against another copy, unresolved V genes explain under half of the gap, and the rest is unexplained. V, J and clone size are those of that table, while D and trimming were read from the DNA. The sample contains roughly 280,000 clones, 86% of them found a single time. The ten top clones hold about 1% of the sample.

The CDR3 runs 15 residues from the cysteine to the phenylalanine. The sequence is cut down to CDR3 DNA, 45 bases in frame from base 1. V and J are trimmed by 6 bases and 4 bases, and the gene matches miss 8 bases of the junction. The germline V gene supplies CDR1 SGHDT and CDR2 YYEEEE. This specimen comes from a study of cytomegalovirus exposure and HLA in healthy donors (dated by TCRdb to about 2017). In terms of the full investigation: According to a later analysis, the roughly 120 validation repertoires were produced on the same platform as the 700 or so repertoires of the first cohort. To predict cytomegalovirus infection status, the study brought together high-throughput TCR immunosequencing, statistical association of individual TCRs with disease status, and machine learning. A separate validation cohort of roughly 130 different subjects was used in addition to the roughly 670-subject first cohort. The study aimed to test whether signatures of past pathogen exposure could be identified by cataloging public T cell receptors. The paper as a whole reports these results and caveats: The study gave a list of 150 to 200 TCR beta chains associated with cytomegalovirus. Most TCR sequences were observed very rarely across donors, whereas some public TCRs were present in many individuals. All 120 or so repertoires were used to score co-occurrence in the validation cohort in a later analysis, because that analysis had no HLA typing for the cohort. A later analysis found that TCRs clustered in the first cohort also tended to co-occur in the 120 validation repertoires, with approximately 93% of cluster scores above 0. It was suggested by the authors that the approach could potentially be generalized to other disease states and immunological phenotypes. In both the original and validation cohorts, the classifier was reported to diagnose cytomegalovirus status with high specificity and sensitivity. In vitro tests confirmed that a few of the cytomegalovirus-associated TCR beta chains recognize cytomegalovirus antigens.

The V and J genes are TRBV5-6 and TRBJ2-1; 9 of the junction bases match TRBD1. The specimen sequenced was PBMCs. The sequence came from a woman aged 18-29 years in good health and CMV-seronegative. This receptor has the CDR3 CASTPGDRDYNEQFF. The nucleotides are TGTGCCAGCACCCCCGGGGACAGGGATTACAATGAGCAGTTCTTC. This CDR3, with the reference TRBV5-6 and TRBJ2-1 proteins standing in past its ends, gives the full variable domain DAGVTQSPTHLIKTRGQQVTLRCSPKSGHDTVSWYQQALGQGPQFIFQYYEEEERQRGNFPDRFSGHQFPNYSSELNVNALLLGDSALYLCASTPGDRDYNEQFFGPGTRLTVL.